This TCR beta chain is drawn from a study of Graves' ophthalmopathy and Graves' hyperthyroidism. At the level of the study: Stable hyperthyroidism meant no progression to ophthalmopathy within 18 months of follow-up. The study, taken as a whole, reports: At about 69% sensitivity and 72.22% specificity, the model predicted progression of the ophthalmopathy. Blood also carried most expanded thyroid clonotypes exceeding 0.001 frequency.

Patients newly diagnosed with hyperthyroidism, under 2 months' duration, were aged 18 to 65, the study reports. Amplification targeted the TCR beta CDR3 regions, with RNA transcripts as the source material. Scientists carried out first-round RT-PCR using HTBI primers and then a second-round multiplex PCR. In TCRdb, the multiplex PCR reads were re-called with MiXCR into one record per CDR3 protein. The table includes approximately 1.2 million distinct CDR3 sequences, 35% to 40% detected once. CDR1 and CDR2 from the germline V gene are SGHVS and FQNEAQ. The trim removed 5 bases at V and 7 bases at J, leaving 10 bases unmatched. The CDR3 consists of 15 residues. Worth noting for this clonotype: Its matching antigen is unknown.

The gene calls are TRBV7-8 and TRBJ1-4; TRBD1 aligns across 7 bases. The clonotype comes from an adult man with Graves' hyperthyroidism. Sequenced: peripheral blood or thyroid tissue (not recorded which). The CDR3 sequence is CASSLGQEYGEKLFF. The CDR3 DNA follows: TGTGCCAGCAGCCTCGGACAGGAATACGGTGAAAAACTGTTTTTT.